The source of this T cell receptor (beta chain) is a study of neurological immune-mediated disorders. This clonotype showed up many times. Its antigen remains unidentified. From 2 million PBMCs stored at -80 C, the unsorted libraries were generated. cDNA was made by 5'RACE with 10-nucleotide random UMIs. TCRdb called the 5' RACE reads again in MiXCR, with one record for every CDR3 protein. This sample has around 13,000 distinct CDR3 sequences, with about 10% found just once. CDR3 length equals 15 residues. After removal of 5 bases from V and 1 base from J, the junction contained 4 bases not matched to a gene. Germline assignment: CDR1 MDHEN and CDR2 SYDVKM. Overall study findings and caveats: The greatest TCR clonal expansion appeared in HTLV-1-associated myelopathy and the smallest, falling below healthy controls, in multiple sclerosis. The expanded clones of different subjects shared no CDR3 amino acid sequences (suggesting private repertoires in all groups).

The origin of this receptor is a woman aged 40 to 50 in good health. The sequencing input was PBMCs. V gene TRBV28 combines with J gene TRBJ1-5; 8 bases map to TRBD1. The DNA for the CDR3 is TGTGCCAGCAGTACGGACAGGGAGAGCAATCAGCCCCAGCATTTT. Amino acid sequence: CASSTDRESNQPQHF.